This record concerns one TCR beta chain sequence. The data originate from a study of T-cell reconstitution after alpha-beta-depleted transplantation in children. The CDR3 extends over 13 amino acids. Germline lookup yields CDR1 MGHDK and CDR2 SYGVNS. V trimming: 2 bases; J trimming: 7 bases; junction bases outside the gene matches: 4. Unique molecular identifiers were built into the TCRbeta library. One entry per CDR3 protein, called by TCRdb with MiXCR from the PCR reads. The data show roughly 590,000 distinct CDR3 sequences, 16% seen once. The chain couples TRBV25-1 to TRBJ1-1; 7 bases match TRBD1. The sequence was collected from a human donor who donated a stem cell graft to a child with acute myeloid leukemia. The sample consisted of PBMCs from the stem cell graft donor, taken from the stem cell graft. CDR3 amino acids: CASSEVRQGEAFF. CDR3 coding DNA: TGTGCCAGCAGTGAAGTTAGACAGGGTGAAGCTTTCTTT.